This T cell receptor (beta chain) was sequenced during a study of T cells in Graves' hyperthyroidism and ophthalmopathy. Study summary: Peripheral blood was collected at initial diagnosis, before any treatment. Findings and limits, study-wide: Most expanded thyroid clonotypes above 0.001 recurred in blood.

Points on this clonotype: Its cognate antigen is unknown.

The TCR beta CDR3 regions underwent amplification using RNA transcripts as the source. The HTBI primer set drove a first-round RT-PCR of the TCR CDR3. TCRdb processed the multiplex PCR reads anew with MiXCR; each CDR3 protein has one entry. The sample includes about 380,000 distinct CDR3 sequences, roughly 14% of them seen just once. V was clipped by 10 bases and J by 10 bases, with 14 bases between them. The CDR3 is 12 residues long. The germline CDR1 and CDR2 sequences are LNHDA and SQIVND (reference sequence). Lactation, pregnancy, other autoimmune disease or uncontrolled infection excluded patients. Fresh 10 ml peripheral blood yielded PBMCs.

This sequence joins TRBV19 and TRBJ1-6; D gene uncertain. The source material was blood. The TCR was taken from a woman aged 60-75 years with Graves' hyperthyroidism. The CDR3 bases are TGTGCCACCGCCGGTCCAGCATCACCCCTCCACTTT. Its protein is CATAGPASPLHF.